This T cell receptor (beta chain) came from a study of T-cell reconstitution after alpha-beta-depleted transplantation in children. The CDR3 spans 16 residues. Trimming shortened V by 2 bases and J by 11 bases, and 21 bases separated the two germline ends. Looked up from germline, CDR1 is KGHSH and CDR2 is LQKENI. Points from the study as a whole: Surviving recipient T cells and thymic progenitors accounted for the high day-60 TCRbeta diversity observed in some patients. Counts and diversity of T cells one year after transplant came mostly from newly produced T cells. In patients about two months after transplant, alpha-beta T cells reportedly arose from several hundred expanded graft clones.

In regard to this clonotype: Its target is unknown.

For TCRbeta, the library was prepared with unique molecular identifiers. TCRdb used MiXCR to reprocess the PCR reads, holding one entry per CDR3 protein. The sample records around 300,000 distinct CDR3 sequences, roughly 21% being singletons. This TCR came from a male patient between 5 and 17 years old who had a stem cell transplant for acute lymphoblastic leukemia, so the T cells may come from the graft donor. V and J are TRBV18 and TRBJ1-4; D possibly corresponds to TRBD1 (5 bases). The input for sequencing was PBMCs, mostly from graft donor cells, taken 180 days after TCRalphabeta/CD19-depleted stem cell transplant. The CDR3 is CASSPRTGAGVWKLFF. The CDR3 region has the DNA TGTGCCAGCTCACCAAGGACCGGGGCTGGGGTATGGAAACTGTTTTTT.